Here is one T cell receptor beta chain with its context. This sample stems from a study of T cells in Graves' hyperthyroidism and ophthalmopathy. Amplified regions were TCR beta CDR3 sequences from RNA transcripts. When the TCR CDR3 underwent first-round RT-PCR, the HTBI primer set was used. Each CDR3 protein is one row after TCRdb ran MiXCR on the multiplex PCR reads. Of 500,000 to 750,000 distinct CDR3 sequences listed, under 60% are singletons. Trimming stripped 7 bases from V and 5 bases from J, with 24 bases between. Germline V gene lookup returns CDR1 SQVTM and CDR2 ANQGSEA. This CDR3 region has 15 residues. Calling Graves' hyperthyroidism stable meant ophthalmopathy did not progress within 18 months. Uncontrolled infection, other autoimmune disease, pregnancy or lactation disqualified patients from enrolment.

The clonotype originates from a woman younger than 30 with Graves' hyperthyroidism. The chain combines TRBV29-1 with TRBJ2-7, with D possibly called TRBD1 or TRBD2 (5 bases each). The sample taken for sequencing was peripheral blood or thyroid tissue (not recorded which). DNA of the CDR3: TGCAGCGCCTGTGAGGGGCTGTTCATCTACAACGAGCAGTACTTC. Translating gives CSACEGLFIYNEQYF.